This T cell receptor (beta chain) was recorded in a study of blood T cell repertoires in COVID-19. The study drew participants aged roughly 18 to 89 years from some 25 US areas. Participant-reported clinical history was the basis for cohort assignment. Per germline, CDR1 LNHDA and CDR2 SQIVND (reference sequence). V was shortened by 1 base and J by 8 bases, with 11 bases between the two germline ends. This CDR3 spans 13 amino acids. Study processing details: By means of reference gene primer amplification, nucleated cell counts were estimated. Assay used: immunoSEQ multiplex PCR; TCRdb lists only in-frame clones, some missing. That table gives V, J and clone size, and the DNA gave D and trimming. Of 250,000 to 300,000 clones in the sample, over 85% were seen once.

Sequencing input: PBMCs or T cells enriched from blood (not recorded which). The chain uses TRBV19 and TRBJ1-2; D gene uncertain. The receptor comes from a woman aged 55-69 years who had recovered from COVID-19. CDR3 DNA sequence: TGTGCCAGTAGTATAGTCGCCTACGAGGGCTACACCTTC. Its protein product is CASSIVAYEGYTF.